This TCR beta chain was obtained from a study of graft-versus-host responses after intestinal transplantation. About the research overall: All of the recipients had induction that used anti-thymocyte globulin, then tacrolimus and steroids for approximately 3 years. The study's findings and limits: Among circulating GvH clones, peak levels were associated with early post-transplant declines in HvG clones. The recipient marrow held GvH clones, and some of them showed up first in ileum or blood.

The method was immunoSEQ multiplex PCR; TCRdb's version includes in-frame clones alone and lacks a portion of them. The sample contains tens of thousands of clones, 90% to 95% of which appear only once. Germline CDR1 reads SEHNR; CDR2 reads FQNEAQ (reference sequence). This CDR3 has 14 amino acids. V lost 1 base, J lost 5 bases, and 12 bases lay in between. A note on this clone: Its antigen is not identified.

This chain uses TRBV7-9 with TRBJ2-7; D might be TRBD2 (5 bases). Source: PBMCs, taken 16 days after intestinal transplant. This TCR derives from a human patient who received an intestinal transplant, so some T cells may come from the graft donor. CDR3 nucleotides: TGTGCCAGCAGCTTAGACAACCTCGGGAACGAGCAGTACTTC. Its protein is CASSLDNLGNEQYF. Full variable domain (missing parts from reference TRBV7-9 and TRBJ2-7): DTGVSQNPRHKITKRGQNVTFRCDPISEHNRLYWYRQTLGQGPEFLTYFQNEAQLEKSRLLSDRFSAERPKGSFSTLEIQRTEQGDSAMYLCASSLDNLGNEQYFGPGTRLTVT.